This T cell receptor (beta chain) stems from a study of Graves' ophthalmopathy and Graves' hyperthyroidism. Study-level information: Pretreatment peripheral blood was obtained at initial diagnosis.

Many counts were recorded for this clonotype. Its antigen is unidentified. CDR3 length equals 14 residues. V shed 8 bases and J 7 bases; nucleotides not matched to a gene: 9. Germline assignment: CDR1 LNHNV and CDR2 YYDKDF (reference sequence). RNA transcripts were the source from which TCR beta CDR3 regions were amplified. HTBI primers served in a first-round RT-PCR, which a second-round multiplex PCR followed. MiXCR, run by TCRdb on the multiplex PCR reads, gives a single entry per CDR3 protein. The data contain about 480,000 distinct CDR3 sequences, approximately 14% of them singletons. Points from the study as a whole: A 13-signature model separated ophthalmopathy from stable hyperthyroidism, just under 90% sensitivity, 75% to 84% specificity. Both an approximately 70% sensitivity and an approximately 74% specificity characterized the model's predictions of ophthalmopathy progression. Most thyroid clonotypes with frequency above 0.001 were detected in blood too.

The sample comprised blood. The V gene is TRBV15, the J gene TRBJ1-5, with TRBD1 matching 9 bases. The receptor was derived from a woman aged 30 to 39 with Graves' ophthalmopathy. Here the CDR3 reads CATGDRAPLQPQHF. The CDR3 region has the DNA TGTGCCACCGGGGACAGGGCCCCTTTGCAGCCCCAGCATTTT.